Reported below is one TCR beta chain. This clonotype appeared many times. No antigen is known for it. The input lacks base qualities; no much larger clone sits a single base away. From a lookup of the germline V gene (reference sequence), CDR1 and CDR2 are PRHDT and FYEKMQ. The CDR3 contains 16 residues, cysteine and phenylalanine counted. The retained sequence is limited to the CDR3, 48 bases, with the frame set at the first base. V is clipped by 4 bases and J by 5 bases, and the sequence between their germline boundaries is 21 bases long. Hyperthyroidism was considered stable if no progression to ophthalmopathy occurred within 18 months of follow-up. The hyperthyroidism patients were 18 to 65 years old and newly diagnosed, with a disease duration of less than 2 months. Patients with other autoimmune diseases, uncontrolled infections, pregnancy or lactation were excluded. Diagnosis was based on clinical symptoms, serum thyroxine, TRAb, thyroid ultrasound and orbital computed tomography. Ficoll-Paque density gradient centrifugation was used to isolate PBMCs from 9.5 to 10 ml of fresh peripheral blood. Trizol reagent was used to extract the total RNA, and its quality was then checked on an Agilent 2100 Bioanalyzer.

The record originates from a study of Graves' ophthalmopathy and Graves' hyperthyroidism listed by TCRdb under 2018. Regarding the complete study: Peripheral blood was collected at initial diagnosis, before any treatment. To tell Graves' ophthalmopathy apart from Graves' hyperthyroidism, and to predict which patients would progress to ophthalmopathy, the study relied on TCR beta repertoire signatures. In total, approximately 130 blood samples were TCR-sequenced: some 40 ophthalmopathy, some 75 hyperthyroidism and some 17 hyperthyroidism-to-ophthalmopathy patients. To explore V-J signatures that distinguish ophthalmopathy from hyperthyroidism, a discovery set of about a hundred patients was enrolled, made up of 43 with ophthalmopathy and around 60 with stable hyperthyroidism. For independent validation, a separate cohort was made up of approximately 19 hyperthyroidism patients plus 17 patients who later progressed from hyperthyroidism to ophthalmopathy. In more than five hyperthyroidism patients, the T-cell repertoires found in thyroid tissue were compared with those found in blood. After sampling, hyperthyroidism patients received methimazole starting at 30 mg daily, and ophthalmopathy patients received high-dose intravenous methylprednisolone. The 100 or so discovery patients were divided at random into training and test sets in a 7:3 ratio. Overall results and qualifications from the work: The 13-signature model separated ophthalmopathy from stable hyperthyroidism with around 90% sensitivity and approximately 83% specificity in cross-validation, and 80%/75% in the test set. Most expanded thyroid clonotypes with a frequency above 0.001 also appeared in blood, which suggests that blood repertoires may reflect the immune response in the thyroid. In validation, the model predicted ophthalmopathy progression with about 71% sensitivity and roughly 78% specificity; roughly 11 predicted patients were CT-confirmed with GO in a median of approximately six months. No statistical method was used to set the sample size in advance, and the investigators knew which group each participant was assigned to.

For repertoire sequencing, TCR beta CDR3 regions were amplified from RNA transcripts. HTBI primers and the Qiagen OneStep RT-PCR kit were used in a first-round RT-PCR, which was followed by a second-round multiplex PCR, size selection and purification. Libraries were sequenced on an Illumina HiSeq2000 using paired-end 100 bp reads. The authors' analysis ran thus. SOAPnuke was used to process the reads, throwing out any read that had adapters, had uncalled bases, had a mean Phred below 15, or lacked an exact constant-primer or identifier match. COPE v1.2.5 was used to merge high-quality paired reads. Each unique nucleotide sequence was defined as a clonotype, and clonotypes were aligned to IMGT TRB V, D and J references with MiTCR v1.1. Analysis was restricted to V-J combinations with a frequency above 0.0001, which covered about 99% of repertoires. A TCR clonal expansion and chaos score per V-J combination was defined as the ratio of F50 clonal expansion to chaos observed in the TCRdist matrix. Welch's t-statistics and random forest were used to reduce the features to 10 to 15 V-J combinations, which were then used as input to a naive Bayes classifier. Thyroid-blood repertoire similarity was quantified with the Morisita-Horn index. TCRdb redid the processing of the public reads, applying fastp at Q25 and MiXCR, and retained in-frame beta chains. Rows are unified per CDR3 protein, each entry keeping the most common DNA and genes. The V and J calls and clone size are TCRdb's, not the authors'. The table for this sample lists 400,000 to 450,000 distinct CDR3 sequences; 21% of them were counted only once. Jointly, the top ten make up around 3.1% of the sample.

The chain is made from TRBV13 and TRBJ2-7; the D gene identity is not certain. The sequencing sample was made of peripheral blood. The TCR was taken from a woman aged 18 to 35 with stable Graves' hyperthyroidism. Donor details come from another sample of the same person, matched by shared clones. The nucleotide sequence reads TGTGCCAGCAGCTCCCGCTATAGTGGCTTTAGGGACGAGCAGTACTTC. It translates as CASSSRYSGFRDEQYF.